This record covers a single T cell receptor beta chain. This clonotype was seen many times. What this receptor recognizes is not known. No much larger clone is present one base from it, and per-base qualities are unavailable. cDNA synthesis used template-switch 5'RACE with a primer carrying a 10-nucleotide random unique molecular identifier tagging each TCR transcript. Each sequencing run produced over 160 million TCR-beta sequences covering 15-18 subjects. Total RNA was extracted with the RNeasy kit. The KAPA Real-time Library Amplification kit was used to amplify TCR-beta VDJ regions with primers for the TCR constant region and the 5'RACE anchor. Sample indexes and Illumina adaptors were added in a first PCR, and a second PCR then increased library yield. After Ampure bead purification, the roughly 650 bp TCR product was size-selected on a 2% E-gel SizeSelection system. Before pooling, libraries had their quality checked on a Bioanalyzer, their concentration measured with Qubit, and their quantity determined with the Kapa Library Quantification kit. Libraries were sequenced paired-end 2 x 150 bp on an Illumina HiSeq 2500. To increase sequence diversity, roughly 24-32% phiX was spiked into each library pool. On the authors' methods: Quality-filtered reads were processed with the UMI-based MiGEC pipeline, which removed over 85% of raw TCR sequences during error correction. VDJ genes were aligned to IMGT germline references, and clonotypes were defined by unique CDR3 amino acid sequence plus V-J genes. VDJtools evaluated clonal expansion, Shannon diversity and CDR3 relatedness (CalcPairwiseDistances, ClusterSamples); CLCbio workbench built phylogenetic trees. A clone was classed as expanded if it had 8 or more unique UMIs, a cutoff based on coefficient-of-variation modelling across technical triplicates. The public reads were reanalyzed by TCRdb: fastp trimming at Q25, MiXCR alignment, in-frame beta chains only. Records with the same CDR3 protein are collapsed into one entry carrying the most frequent genes and DNA. What appears here as the V and J calls and clone size reflects TCRdb's work, not the paper's. A total of roughly 70,000 distinct CDR3 sequences appear in this sample, about 4% of them only once. Under 1.5% of the sample is held by the ten biggest clonotypes.

The sample originates from a study of neurological immune-mediated disorders (dated by TCRdb to between 2018 and 2021). Notes on the research overall: Of the approximately 34 multiple sclerosis patients, some 31 had relapsing-remitting MS and 3 had secondary progressive MS. Peripheral blood TCR-beta repertoires from HTLV-I-associated myelopathy (HAM/TSP) patients, multiple sclerosis patients and healthy controls were compared by UMI-based sequencing. Longitudinal samples, technical triplicates and paired sorted CD4+ and CD8+ T-cell subsets, alongside PBMC samples, were included among the approximately 99 TCR-beta libraries. The cohort was made up of 68 subjects, consisting of 15 or so HAM/TSP patients, 35 or so multiple sclerosis patients and some 20 healthy controls. Overall study results and their limits: In phylogenetic analysis, the repertoires of 18 of 34 MS patients grouped into a cluster of related CDR3 sequences, which suggests a possible signature at the repertoire level. No clinical or MRI features were associated with the MS cluster, and the authors said that larger cohorts are needed. No identical CDR3 amino acid sequences were found to be shared among expanded clones across subjects, suggesting that TCR-beta repertoires were private in all groups. TCR clonal expansion was highest in HAM/TSP patients and lowest in MS patients, with MS patients falling below even healthy controls.

V lost 1 base and J lost 6 bases; the stretch between them is 4 bases long. The CDR3 spans 12 residues, from the cysteine through the phenylalanine. The entry retains the CDR3 DNA only, 36 bases that are in frame from base 1. The germline V gene (reference sequence) gives CDR1 as SEHNR and CDR2 as FQNEAQ. Libraries from unsorted PBMCs were made from 2 million PBMCs kept in RNAlater at -80 degrees C until RNA extraction. Multiple sclerosis patients were enrolled in a US clinical protocol under which disease progression was evaluated by magnetic resonance imaging. Peripheral blood was subjected to Ficoll-Hypaque density gradient centrifugation to isolate PBMCs, which were then cryopreserved in liquid nitrogen.

This TCR was recovered from a young man with multiple sclerosis. The V and J segments used are TRBV7-9 and TRBJ2-1; the D segment cannot be called with confidence. Sequenced sample: PBMCs. For the CDR3, the sequence is CASSLDGNEQFF. The base sequence is TGTGCCAGCAGCTTAGACGGCAATGAGCAGTTCTTC.